The rows below give T cell receptor beta chains drawn from one sample of a study of blood T cell repertoires in COVID-19. Libraries were prepared by immunoSEQ multiplex PCR; TCRdb keeps only in-frame clonotypes and omits some of them. The table has approximately 35,000 clones, almost 90% seen once; the top ten hold about 6.3%. Sequencing input: peripheral blood. The receptor source for this set is a human donor in a cohort sampled during active COVID-19. Both conserved end residues are part of each CDR3. Each record gives: V gene, D gene, clone size, J gene, CDR3 protein, CDR3 DNA. A D gene is named only where the DNA matches it firmly. The listing skips clone size in some rows; elsewhere it reads once, few, many or a size class.

>TRBV20-1|-|-|TRBJ1-2
CSARGSYGYTF
TGCAGTGCTAGAGGCAGCTATGGCTACACCTTC
>TRBV5-1|-|-|TRBJ2-7
CASSTTTPYEQYF
TGCGCCAGCTCGACGACTACACCCTACGAGCAGTACTTC
>TRBV27|-|-|TRBJ2-1
CASSGWLNEQFF
TGTGCCAGCTCCGGGTGGTTAAATGAGCAGTTCTTC
>TRBV7-2|TRBD1|-|TRBJ1-1
CASSLNRGGAEAFF
TGTGCCAGCAGCTTGAACAGGGGAGGAGCTGAAGCTTTCTTT
>TRBV3-1/TRBV3-2|-|-|TRBJ1-5
CASSQDLLQPQHF
TGTGCCAGCAGCCAAGATCTTCTTCAGCCCCAGCATTTT
>TRBV5-1|TRBD1|-|TRBJ2-5
CASLDRQGLRETQYF
TGCGCCAGCCTTGATAGACAGGGGTTAAGAGAGACCCAGTACTTC
>TRBV2|-|-|TRBJ2-6
CASSAQASSGANVLTF
TGTGCCAGCAGTGCCCAGGCGAGCTCTGGGGCCAACGTCCTGACTTTC
>TRBV6-1|TRBD2|-|TRBJ2-2
CASGKRGVNTGELFF
TGTGCCAGCGGAAAGCGGGGAGTGAACACCGGGGAGCTGTTTTTT
>TRBV18|TRBD2|-|TRBJ2-5
CASSPTSGTRETQYF
TGTGCCAGCTCACCGACTAGCGGGACTCGGGAGACCCAGTACTTC
>TRBV11-3|TRBD1|-|TRBJ2-5
CASSTDRQETQYF
TGTGCCAGCAGCACGGACAGGCAAGAGACCCAGTACTTC
>TRBV7-8|-|-|TRBJ1-6
CASSLVVRGNSPLHF
TGTGCCAGCAGCTTAGTCGTCCGCGGTAATTCACCCCTCCACTTT
>TRBV6-2/TRBV6-3|-|-|TRBJ2-7
CASSYEIYEQYF
TGTGCCAGCAGTTACGAGATCTACGAGCAGTACTTC
>TRBV11-3|TRBD1|-|TRBJ2-3
CASSSHTGASTDTQYF
TGTGCCAGCAGCTCACACACAGGGGCTAGCACAGATACGCAGTATTTT
>TRBV13|-|-|TRBJ1-3
CASSLGRGRSRNTIYF
TGTGCCAGCAGCTTAGGAAGGGGGAGATCCCGAAACACCATATATTTT
>TRBV6-6|-|-|TRBJ1-2
CASSRQEGGYTF
TGTGCCAGCAGTCGACAGGAGGGTGGCTACACCTTC
>TRBV7-9|TRBD1|-|TRBJ2-7
CASSFGQAYDLEQYF
TGTGCCAGCAGCTTCGGACAGGCCTATGACCTGGAGCAGTACTTC
>TRBV11-3|-|-|TRBJ2-5
CASSSGTSGAQYF
TGTGCCAGCAGCTCGGGAACCAGTGGGGCCCAGTACTTC
>TRBV13|TRBD2|once|TRBJ2-3
CASSKRLAGGPDTQYF
TGTGCCAGCAGCAAAAGACTAGCGGGAGGGCCGGATACGCAGTATTTT
>TRBV5-1|TRBD2|-|TRBJ2-3
CASSSSGGSVTDTQYF
TGCGCCAGCAGCTCTTCGGGGGGTTCGGTCACAGATACGCAGTATTTT
>TRBV9|TRBD2|-|TRBJ2-3
CASSAIAGGTDTQYF
TGTGCCAGCAGCGCCATAGCGGGAGGAACAGATACGCAGTATTTT
>TRBV27|TRBD1|-|TRBJ1-2
CASSPGAAGGHGYTF
TGTGCCAGCAGCCCGGGGGCGGCAGGGGGCCATGGCTACACCTTC
>TRBV27|TRBD2|-|TRBJ2-1
CATKSGRVLNEQFF
TGTGCCACCAAAAGCGGGAGGGTACTGAATGAGCAGTTCTTC
>TRBV7-3|-|-|TRBJ2-3
CASSLNRGWDSAADTQYF
TGTGCCAGCAGCTTAAACCGGGGGTGGGACTCGGCCGCAGATACGCAGTATTTT
>TRBV5-6|-|-|TRBJ1-4
CASTTKGREREKLFF
TGTGCCAGCACCACTAAAGGCAGGGAAAGAGAAAAACTGTTTTTT
>TRBV7-6|-|-|TRBJ2-2
CASSPGRTVGGTGELFF
TGTGCCAGCAGCCCGGGGAGGACTGTCGGCGGCACCGGGGAGCTGTTTTTT